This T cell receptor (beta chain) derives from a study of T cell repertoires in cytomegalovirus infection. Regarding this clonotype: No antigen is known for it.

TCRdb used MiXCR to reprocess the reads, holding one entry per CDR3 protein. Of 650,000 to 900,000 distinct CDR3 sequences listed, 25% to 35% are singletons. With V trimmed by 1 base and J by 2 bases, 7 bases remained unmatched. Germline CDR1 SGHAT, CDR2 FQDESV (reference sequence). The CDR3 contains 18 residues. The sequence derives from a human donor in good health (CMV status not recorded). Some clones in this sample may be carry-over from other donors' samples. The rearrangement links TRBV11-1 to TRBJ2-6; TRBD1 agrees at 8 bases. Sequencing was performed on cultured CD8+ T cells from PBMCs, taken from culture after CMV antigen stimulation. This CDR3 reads CASSLGRQGATGANVLTF. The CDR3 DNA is TGTGCCAGCAGCTTAGGGAGGCAGGGGGCAACTGGGGCCAACGTCCTGACTTTC.